This T cell receptor (beta chain) was recovered during a study of OX40 agonist ivuxolimab in advanced cancers. With regard to the full study: Ivuxolimab was an agonistic, fully human IgG2 monoclonal antibody directed against OX40 (CD134), a costimulatory receptor. Intravenous ivuxolimab was administered to patients every 2 weeks at six dose levels: 0.01, 0.1, 0.3, 1.5, 3 and 10 mg/kg. Of the approximately 54 patients in dose escalation, about 20 had hepatocellular carcinoma, some 15 had melanoma, 9 had renal cell carcinoma and 9 had head and neck cancer. In the dose-escalation cohort, 82.7% of patients were male, and the mean age was approximately 64 years, with a range of 23 to 79. Prior anti-PD-1, anti-PD-L1 or anti-CTLA-4 therapy was permitted, and roughly two fifths of dose-escalation patients had received checkpoint inhibitors. Partial responses occurred in three dose-escalation patients, of whom one had hepatocellular carcinoma and two had cutaneous melanoma. Peripheral TCRbeta sequencing was intended to test whether TCR sequence diversity was altered and clonal T-cell expansion was caused by ivuxolimab. The paper describes the monotherapy dose-escalation part (N ≈ 51 patients) of the phase I trial of ivuxolimab. General conclusions and limits of the study: Clonal expansion of both CD4+ and CD8+ blood T cells was observed from baseline to week 6 at doses 0.1 to 3.0 mg/kg. Low levels of normalized T-cell clonal expansion were also shown by some nonresponding patients. Partial responders in the 0.1-3.0 mg/kg groups had among the lowest normalized peripheral clonal expansion, especially among CD8+ T cells. The antigen specificity of the clonally expanded peripheral T cells was not determined. After ivuxolimab, expanded clones were on average more numerous among CD8+ T cells than among CD4+ T cells.

The trial excluded patients who had a history of autoimmune disease or were on systemic immunosuppression. Peripheral blood for TCR sequencing was drawn from every dose cohort at baseline, at cycle 4 day 1 and at cycle 7 day 1. Samples came from an open-label, multicenter, first-in-human phase I dose-escalation trial of ivuxolimab. The trial enrolled adults with locally advanced or metastatic head and neck squamous cell, hepatocellular, melanoma or renal cell carcinoma. Before TCR sequencing, CD4+ and CD8+ T cells were separately sorted from peripheral blood. To sequence the TCRbeta CDR3 region, genomic DNA was isolated from the sorted cells. The immunoSEQ Assay was used for sequencing of TCRbeta CDR3 regions. Drawn from immuneACCESS, this table holds only the in-frame rearrangements with V and J called that TCRdb kept. Clones are partly lost; checked studies trace under half to an unresolved V gene and leave the rest unexplained. The sample table holds about 48,000 clones, of which about 90% were seen once. Around half of the sample is held by the ten biggest clonotypes.

Comments on this clone: Its antigen is still unknown. No much larger clonotype is one base removed from it; base qualities were not supplied.

From the cysteine through the phenylalanine, the CDR3 covers 14 amino acids. The kept DNA is CDR3 alone, 42 bases in frame from the first base. Cut back by 1 base and 6 bases, the V and J ends lie 13 bases apart. CDR1 and CDR2, looked up from the germline V gene, are SGHRS and YFSETQ. Source: CD4+ or CD8+ T cells sorted from blood, taken in a trial of the OX40 agonist ivuxolimab. The rearranged segments are TRBV5-1 and TRBJ1-1; the D gene is unclear. This sequence was found in an adult with an advanced solid tumor such as melanoma, head and neck, liver or kidney cancer. The CDR3 is CASSLLGFASEAFF. The DNA sequence is given as TGCGCCAGCAGCTTGTTGGGGTTTGCGTCTGAAGCTTTCTTT.